The present T cell receptor beta chain was sequenced within a study of identical twins. In this sample, this clonotype turned up a few times. MiXCR, applied by TCRdb to the 5' RACE reads, yields one record per CDR3 protein. The sample lists approximately 690,000 distinct CDR3 sequences; around 6.1% were seen once. The germline gives CDR1 KGHSH, CDR2 LQKENI. V lost 3 bases, J lost 3 bases, and 9 bases lay in between. The CDR3 contains 13 residues. The chain joins TRBV18 to TRBJ2-7, with a weak D call TRBD2 (5 bases). The clonotype originates from a man aged 18-30 years in good health. Sequenced material: naive T cells sorted from blood. CDR3 amino acids: CASSPPGNYEQYF. For the CDR3, the DNA is TGTGCCAGCTCACCTCCGGGGAACTACGAGCAGTACTTC.